This T cell receptor beta chain emerged from a study of spatial heterogeneity in lung cancer. CDR1 is MNHNS, CDR2 SASEGT, per germline. The CDR3 runs 14 residues. V lost 7 bases, J lost 2 bases, and 14 bases lay in between. Time point defined: sample taken at primary tumor resection. The donors, around 72 patients with untreated early-stage non-small cell lung cancer, provided the samples. This clonotype was recorded at least ten times. MiXCR was run by TCRdb on the 5' RACE reads, yielding one entry per CDR3 protein. This table has some 40,000 distinct CDR3 sequences, around 3.1% appearing once. The material sequenced was normal lung tissue next to the tumor, taken at surgery. The sequence came from a male donor with early-stage non-small cell lung cancer. The V and J genes are TRBV6-1 and TRBJ1-2; D gene ambiguous. CDR3 region: CASIASNTNYGYTF. CDR3 in DNA: TGTGCCAGCATCGCGTCAAATACCAACTATGGCTACACCTTC.